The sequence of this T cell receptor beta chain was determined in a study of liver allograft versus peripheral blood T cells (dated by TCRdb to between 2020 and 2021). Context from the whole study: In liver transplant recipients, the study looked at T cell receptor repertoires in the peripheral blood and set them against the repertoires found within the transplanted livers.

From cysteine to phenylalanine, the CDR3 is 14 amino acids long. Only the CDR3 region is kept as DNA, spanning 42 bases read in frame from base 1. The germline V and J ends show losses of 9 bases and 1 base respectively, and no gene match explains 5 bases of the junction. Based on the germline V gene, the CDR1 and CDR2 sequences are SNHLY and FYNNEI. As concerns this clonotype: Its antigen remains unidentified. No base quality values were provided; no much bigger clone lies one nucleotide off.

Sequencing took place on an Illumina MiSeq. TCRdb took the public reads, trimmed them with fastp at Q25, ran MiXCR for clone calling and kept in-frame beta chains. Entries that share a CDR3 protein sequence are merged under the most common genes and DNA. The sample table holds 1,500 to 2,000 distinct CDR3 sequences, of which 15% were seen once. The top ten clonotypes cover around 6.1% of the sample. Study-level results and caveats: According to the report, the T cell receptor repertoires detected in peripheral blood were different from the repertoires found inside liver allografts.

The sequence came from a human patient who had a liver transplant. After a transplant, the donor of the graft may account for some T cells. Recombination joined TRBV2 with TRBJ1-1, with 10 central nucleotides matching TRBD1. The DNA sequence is TGTGCCAGTATCCGGGACAGGGGGAACACTGAAGCTTTCTTT. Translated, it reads CASIRDRGNTEAFF.